This T cell receptor beta chain was sequenced for a study of T cells in Graves' hyperthyroidism and ophthalmopathy. Study-level points and caveats: A model of 13 V-J pairs discriminated ophthalmopathy from stable hyperthyroidism. The model anticipated ophthalmopathy a median about six months pre-onset.

Exclusion of patients followed from uncontrolled infection, other autoimmune disease, pregnancy or lactation. The PBMCs were sourced from fresh peripheral blood (about 9.7 ml). RNA transcripts yielded amplified TCR beta CDR3 regions. Researchers ran a first-round RT-PCR on the TCR CDR3 using the HTBI primer set. TCRdb itself ran the multiplex PCR reads through MiXCR, one entry per CDR3 protein. The repertoire has around 600,000 distinct CDR3 sequences, roughly 15% of them found once; the top ten carry roughly an eighth. Concerning this clonotype: Its antigen is unidentified.

Specimen: blood. The clonotype was recovered from a woman in her forties or fifties with Graves' ophthalmopathy.

CDR3 bases: TGTGCCAGCAGTTACATAGCGGGAGCATCCTACAATGAGCAGTTCTTC. Protein sequence: CASSYIAGASYNEQFF. The chain links TRBV6-2 or TRBV6-3 to TRBJ2-1; 9 bases align to TRBD2. The CDR3 contains 16 residues. Trimming took 2 bases from V and 1 from J; bases not matched to a gene: 3. Germline CDR1 reads MNHEY; CDR2 reads SVGEGT.